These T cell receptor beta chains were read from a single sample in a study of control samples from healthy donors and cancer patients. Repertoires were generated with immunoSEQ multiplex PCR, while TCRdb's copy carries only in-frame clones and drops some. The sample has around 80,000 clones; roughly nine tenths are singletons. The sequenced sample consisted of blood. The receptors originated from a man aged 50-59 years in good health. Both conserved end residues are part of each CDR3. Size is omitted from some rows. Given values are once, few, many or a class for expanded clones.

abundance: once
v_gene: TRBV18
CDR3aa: CASSPSEETQYF

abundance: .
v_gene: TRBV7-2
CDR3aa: CASSLSAASTEAFF

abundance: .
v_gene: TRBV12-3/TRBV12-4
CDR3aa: CASSFPYSPLHF

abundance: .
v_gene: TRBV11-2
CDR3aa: CASSPTDYGYTF

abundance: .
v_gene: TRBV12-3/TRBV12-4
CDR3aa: CASSPAGGEQFF

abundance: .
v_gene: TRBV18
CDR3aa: CASSPRRSASTDTQYF

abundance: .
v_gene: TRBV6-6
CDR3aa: CASSLAGSGANVLTF

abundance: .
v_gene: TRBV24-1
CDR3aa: CATSRGGMEVTDTQYF

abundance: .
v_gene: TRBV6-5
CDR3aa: CASSRGGKNTEAFF

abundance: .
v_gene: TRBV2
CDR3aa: CASNRDFSGNTIYF

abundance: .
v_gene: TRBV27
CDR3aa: CASSSAGPRAYQFF

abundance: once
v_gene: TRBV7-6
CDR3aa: CASSLTSSRYEQYF

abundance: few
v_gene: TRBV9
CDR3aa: CASSAYGGYTF

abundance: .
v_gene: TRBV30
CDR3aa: CAWVKPGTGASYTF

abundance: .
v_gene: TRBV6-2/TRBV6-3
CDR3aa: CASSGPGQGAFF

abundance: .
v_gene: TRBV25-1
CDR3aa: CASSEYAPGEKTEAFF

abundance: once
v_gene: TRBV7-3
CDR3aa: CASSSTTGLDTEAFF

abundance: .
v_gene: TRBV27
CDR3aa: CATTSGPFYEQYF

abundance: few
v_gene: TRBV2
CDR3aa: CASSNGTGLGVETQYF

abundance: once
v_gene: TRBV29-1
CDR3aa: CSVWGQGHEQYF

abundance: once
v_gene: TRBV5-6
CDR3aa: CASSPNRGTNEKLFF

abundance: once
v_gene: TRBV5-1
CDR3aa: CASSSAPGLSGETQYF

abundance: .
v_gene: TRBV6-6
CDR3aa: CASRDQMQGVPLHF

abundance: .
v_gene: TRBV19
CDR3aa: CASSVLAGANTGELFF